Listed below are T cell receptor beta chains from one sample, sequenced in a study of identifying expanded T cells in peripheral blood. Assay used: immunoSEQ multiplex PCR; TCRdb lists only in-frame clones, some missing. The sample holds about 50,000 clones, around 81% seen once. The material sequenced was blood. These receptors were obtained from a person between 18 and 70 years old in good health. Each CDR3 is given with its conserved first and last residue.

j_call v_call cdr3_aa
TRBJ1-5 TRBV6-5 CASRYDKNQPQHF
TRBJ1-2 TRBV9 CASSVDTGGAYGYTF
TRBJ1-1 TRBV5-4 CASSLARDGILMNTEAFF
TRBJ1-3 TRBV6-6 CASSYGDSGNTIYF
TRBJ1-4 TRBV5-1 CASSVAPGEKLFF
TRBJ2-7 TRBV7-8 CASSLTRLAGLNPSYEQYF
TRBJ2-1 TRBV10-3 CAISESNPTINEQFF
TRBJ1-1 TRBV29-1 CSVIPQAPEGTEAFF
TRBJ2-7 TRBV11-3 CASSPRTGGSSYEQYF
TRBJ2-7 TRBV7-2 CASSTRGGGSYEQYF
TRBJ2-3 TRBV7-2 CASSFHSGGRADTQYF
TRBJ2-3 TRBV2 CASGIIAGTDTQYF
TRBJ1-1 TRBV7-9 CASSFKDVTEAFF
TRBJ2-7 TRBV5-1 CASSLVAGSDYEQYF
TRBJ1-5 TRBV2 CASSEEGTGAQPQHF
TRBJ2-6 TRBV2 CASRRQGAGANVLTF
TRBJ1-2 TRBV19 CASSPSTGLRKTLGYTF
TRBJ2-7 TRBV30 CAWSVILYEQYF
TRBJ2-2 TRBV6-1 CASSEGRWGAGELFF
TRBJ2-1 TRBV4-1 CASSLAGITYNEQFF
TRBJ2-7 TRBV5-8 CASSLRPSYEQYF
TRBJ2-5 TRBV2 CASNILAGQETQYF
TRBJ1-2 TRBV2 CASSFRNRGSGYTF
TRBJ1-2 TRBV29-1 CSVEVGGGTSYTF
TRBJ1-1 TRBV27 CASSLVRENTEAFF
TRBJ2-7 TRBV4-3 CASSQDRQREPHEQYF
TRBJ2-1 TRBV18 CASSPPGGRGKNEQFF
TRBJ2-5 TRBV5-4 CASSLKGLAGEETQYF
TRBJ2-2 TRBV10-3 CAISVNSYTGELFF
TRBJ1-2 TRBV14 CASSQEKLGTAKELNYGYTF
TRBJ2-1 TRBV7-8 CASSPVVGLEAFNEQFF
TRBJ1-3 TRBV18 CASSSGTAGNTIYF
TRBJ1-2 TRBV11-2 CASSLGNTGHGYTF
TRBJ2-1 TRBV6-1 CASSGYFEQFF
TRBJ2-2 TRBV5-6 CASSLGDRATGELFF
TRBJ2-3 TRBV9 CASSVSYGGGTDTQYF
TRBJ2-5 TRBV5-8 CASSLGWGYETQYF
TRBJ1-2 TRBV7-2 CASSLAQRMDRYGYTF
TRBJ1-3 TRBV2 CASSDRDKPAGNTIYF
TRBJ1-1 TRBV30 CAWSVRQSEAFF
TRBJ2-2 TRBV14 CASSGRGLAGELFF
. TRBV11-3 CASSFPGGPSEQYF